This T cell receptor (beta chain) came from a study of blood T cell repertoires in COVID-19. The wider study: The samples span acute and convalescent COVID-19 from the United States, Italy and Spain. PBMCs, B-cell-depleted T cells, or T cells were the source of the cDNA or gDNA that made up the material.

Some clones are missing from TCRdb's copy, which holds only in-frame ones; the method was immunoSEQ multiplex PCR. The table records roughly 300,000 clones, approximately 86% of them present only once. Trimming took 1 base from V and 2 from J, leaving 8 bases between them. There are 14 residues in the CDR3. Germline CDR1 is MNHEY and CDR2 is SMNVEV (reference sequence). The V call is TRBV27, the J call TRBJ2-5, with D maybe TRBD2 (5 bases). The sequenced sample was peripheral blood. This receptor was obtained from a man aged 18 to 30 with active or convalescent COVID-19. The CDR3 DNA reads as TGTGCCAGCAGTTTATTCAGCGGACAAGAGACCCAGTACTTC. Translating gives CASSLFSGQETQYF.